These 19 T cell receptor beta chains share one sample of origin, sequenced in a study of T cell responses to AZD1222 COVID-19 vaccine. The table came from immunoSEQ multiplex PCR; TCRdb's copy has only in-frame clones and leaves some out. Of 55,000 to 80,000 clones detected, approximately 83% appear once; the ten largest clones hold about an eighth. Sequenced material: peripheral blood, taken on day 0 of AZD1222 vaccination. These receptors came from an adult in good health.

This clone was picked up one time. V and J are TRBV27 and TRBJ2-7; D remains unclear. The V end was cut by 2 bases, the J end by 1 base, with 9 bases between. The germline gives CDR1 MNHEY, CDR2 SMNVEV (reference sequence). The CDR3 is 14 residues long. The CDR3 region is CASSLVGSSYEQYF. The CDR3 DNA reads as TGTGCCAGCAGTTTAGTTGGCAGTTCCTACGAGCAGTACTTC.

The V gene is TRBV19, the J gene TRBJ1-1, with 12 bases matching TRBD1. The V gene's germline CDR1 is LNHDA and CDR2 SQIVND (reference sequence). V was pared by 6 bases and J by 4 bases, with 3 bases of the junction left unmatched. The CDR3 length is 14 residues. For the CDR3, the DNA is TGTGCCAGTAGGGGACAGGGGGCTGGCACTGAAGCTTTCTTT. Its translation: CASRGQGAGTEAFF. Using reference TRBV19 and TRBJ1-1 for the parts outside the CDR3, the full variable domain is DGGITQSPKYLFRKEGQNVTLSCEQNLNHDAMYWYRQDPGQGLRLIYYSQIVNDFQKGDIAEGYSVSREKKESFPLTVTSAQKNPTAFYLCASRGQGAGTEAFFGQGTRLTVV.

The V call is TRBV15, the J call TRBJ1-6, with D perhaps matching TRBD1 (5 bases). CDR3 length: 13 residues. V lost 1 base to trimming and J lost 9 bases, with 7 bases between them. The germline gives CDR1 LNHNV, CDR2 YYDKDF (reference sequence). The CDR3 spells CATSRGRGSPLHF. The CDR3 DNA sequence: TGTGCCACCAGCAGAGGGAGGGGTTCACCCCTCCACTTT. The full variable domain, rest sourced from reference TRBV15 and TRBJ1-6, is DAMVIQNPRYQVTQFGKPVTLSCSQTLNHNVMYWYQQKSSQAPKLLFHYYDKDFNNEADTPDNFQSRRPNTSFCFLDIRSPGLGDTAMYLCATSRGRGSPLHFGNGTRLTVT.

This sequence joins TRBV29-1 and TRBJ1-1, with unresolved D. The germline CDR1 and CDR2 sequences are SQVTM and ANQGSEA. The CDR3 sequence is 12 residues long. Trimming removed 6 bases at V and 3 bases at J, with 11 bases between. CDR3 sequence (DNA): TGCAGCGTCCCCCTCGGGGACACTGAAGCTTTCTTT. It specifies CSVPLGDTEAFF.

The rearrangement links TRBV2 to TRBJ2-5; 8 bases fit TRBD1. The CDR3 totals 13 residues. V shed 6 bases and J 5 bases; nucleotides not matched to a gene: 5. Per germline, CDR1 SNHLY and CDR2 FYNNEI. The CDR3 is CASRGQAGETQYF. The CDR3 nucleotides are TGTGCCAGCAGGGGACAGGCCGGGGAGACCCAGTACTTC. The full variable domain, in which reference TRBV2 and TRBJ2-5 provide the parts outside the CDR3, is EPEVTQTPSHQVTQMGQEVILRCVPISNHLYFYWYRQILGQKVEFLVSFYNNEISEKSEIFDDQFSVERPDGSNFTLKIRSTKLEDSAMYFCASRGQAGETQYFGPGTRLLVL.

The chain employs TRBV18 and TRBJ2-7, with 9 positions matching TRBD2. V lost 6 bases to trimming and J lost 5 bases; unmatched junction nucleotides: 8. CDR1 and CDR2 from the germline V gene are KGHSH and LQKENI. This CDR3 has 14 residues. The DNA of the CDR3 is TGTGCCAGCTCGCGCCGCGGGGGGGACAACGAGCAGTACTTC. Protein: CASSRRGGDNEQYF.

The chain employs TRBV6-1 and TRBJ2-3; the D is unclear. The V end lost 9 bases, the J end lost 1 base, and 8 bases lay between the germline ends. This CDR3 is 12 amino acids long. The germline CDR1 and CDR2 sequences are MNHNS and SASEGT. CDR3 DNA sequence: TGTGCCAGTCTCTATGGCACAGATACGCAGTATTTT. Protein sequence: CASLYGTDTQYF.

The V call is TRBV10-1, the J call TRBJ1-2, with D possibly TRBD1 on 6 matching bases. Germline values: CDR1 WNHNN, CDR2 SYGVQD (reference sequence). V lost 11 bases to trimming and J lost 2 bases, with 21 bases between them. This CDR3 contains 15 residues. The CDR3 is CAGDTWTSSNYGYTF. The CDR3 region has the DNA TGCGCCGGGGACACATGGACGTCCAGCAACTATGGCTACACCTTC.

This chain connects TRBV12-3 or TRBV12-4 to TRBJ2-7; D might be TRBD2 (5 bases). V gave up 3 bases and J gave up 4 bases, with 7 bases separating them. The CDR3 totals 12 residues. The CDR3, as DNA: TGTGCCAGCAGTTTTCGGGGTTACGAGCAGTACTTC. It encodes CASSFRGYEQYF.

This clone was recorded only once. The chain couples TRBV7-3 to TRBJ2-3; D possibly corresponds to TRBD2 (5 bases). V was pared by 4 bases and J by 8 bases, with 13 bases between. The CDR3 has 13 residues. The germline gives CDR1 SGHTA, CDR2 FQGTGA. The CDR3 DNA sequence: TGTGCCAGCAGCTCCTCGGACTCTCGTACGCAGTATTTT. Translating it yields CASSSSDSRTQYF.

This sequence joins TRBV19 and TRBJ1-1, with 7 bases identical to TRBD1. Losses at the gene ends were 5 bases for V and 1 base for J; bases not matched to a gene: 7. The CDR3 length is 15 residues. The germline gives CDR1 LNHDA, CDR2 SQIVND (reference sequence). The CDR3 protein is CASSEMGQTNTEAFF. In DNA, the CDR3 is TGTGCCAGTAGTGAAATGGGACAGACGAACACTGAAGCTTTCTTT.

This clone appeared once. This sequence joins TRBV27 and TRBJ2-1; a weak D match, TRBD2 (7 bases). Germline V gene sequence: CDR1 MNHEY, CDR2 SMNVEV (reference sequence). Between the trimmed V and J ends, which lost 11 bases and 2 bases, there was a span of 13 bases. The CDR3 consists of 13 residues. The chain's CDR3 is CASRGAPYNEQFF. CDR3 in DNA: TGTGCCTCCCGGGGGGCCCCCTACAATGAGCAGTTCTTC.

This clone was seen once. V and J are TRBV18 and TRBJ1-1; 9 nucleotides align to TRBD1. Germline V lookup: CDR1 KGHSH, CDR2 LQKENI. V lost 6 bases, J lost 6 bases, and 11 bases stayed unmatched. The CDR3 covers 15 residues. CDR3 amino acids: CASSPAGQGFAEAFF. The CDR3 DNA follows: TGTGCCAGCTCTCCCGCTGGACAGGGGTTCGCTGAAGCTTTCTTT.

CDR3 coding DNA: TGCGCCAGCAGCCAGTCTCCGGGACAGGGGACATACAATGAGCAGTTCTTC. Protein product: CASSQSPGQGTYNEQFF. V and J are TRBV4-3 and TRBJ2-1; 10 nucleotides align to TRBD1. CDR3 length equals 17 residues. After removal of 3 bases from V and 4 bases from J, the junction contained 9 bases not matched to a gene. CDR1 and CDR2 from the germline V gene are LGHNA and YSLEER.

This clone was seen once. The J gene is TRBJ1-5, the V gene TRBV7-9, with no clear D. The CDR3 is 13 amino acids. Germline assignment: CDR1 SEHNR and CDR2 FQNEAQ (reference sequence). V was shortened by 8 bases and J by 0 bases, with 8 bases between the two germline ends. CDR3 nucleotide sequence: TGTGCCAGCGGTGCGTATAGCAATCAGCCCCAGCATTTT. Translating gives CASGAYSNQPQHF.

The chain carries TRBV3-1 (or the pseudogene TRBV3-2) and TRBJ2-6; D gene uncertain. Germline V gene lookup returns CDR1 LGHDT and CDR2 YNNKEL (reference sequence). This CDR3 has 13 residues. With 8 bases removed from V and 4 bases from J, the gap between germline ends came to 9 bases. Here the CDR3 DNA reads TGTGCCAGCGGGGTTCCCGGGGCCAACGTCCTGACTTTC. This gives the protein CASGVPGANVLTF.

This chain links TRBV5-4 with TRBJ2-7; 7 nucleotides match TRBD1. Germline CDR1 reads SGHNT; CDR2 reads YYREEE (reference sequence). Trimming took 4 bases from V and 2 from J; bases not matched to a gene: 6. CDR3 size: 14 residues. CDR3 DNA sequence: TGTGCCAGCAGCACGGGACAGCCAACCTACGAGCAGTACTTC. Amino acids: CASSTGQPTYEQYF.

This chain connects TRBV29-1 to TRBJ2-7, with D tentatively TRBD1 (5 bases). Germline V gene data show CDR1 as SQVTM and CDR2 as ANQGSEA. The CDR3 contains 12 residues. Trimming took 2 bases from V and 3 from J, leaving 8 bases between them. CDR3 DNA: TGCAGCGTTGAAAGTCAGGGCTACGAGCAGTACTTC. It translates to CSVESQGYEQYF.

V gene TRBV6-5 combines with J gene TRBJ2-5; D ambiguous. The CDR3 length is 10 residues. Germline V gene data show CDR1 as MNHEY and CDR2 as SVGAGI. Trimming took 7 bases from V and 5 from J, leaving 5 bases between them. CDR3 region: CASKSETQYF. The DNA of the CDR3 is TGTGCCAGCAAGTCGGAGACCCAGTACTTC.